This TCR beta chain was retrieved from a study of T cell responses to AZD1222 COVID-19 vaccine. Study summary: Second doses at about 4 or about 12 weeks were pooled. Study outcomes and limitations: Of the AZD1222 recipients, only 5 or 6 were seropositive at baseline. Repertoires were collected only later (after the peak T cell response had occurred). Reports indicate that nearly half of spike-specific TCRs are directed at unmutated variant regions.

The germline V gene encodes CDR1 MDHEN and CDR2 SYDVKM. CDR3 length: 12 amino acids. Trimming took off 3 bases at V and 3 bases at J, with 6 bases between the two ends. Remarks on this clone: Its antigen is undetermined.

Measured with immunoSEQ multiplex PCR; TCRdb has only the in-frame clones, and not every one. The sample lists tens of thousands of clones, 75% to 85% occurring once. Sequenced material: peripheral blood, taken on day 0 of AZD1222 vaccination. The rearrangement uses TRBV28 and TRBJ2-7; D uncertain. The receptor comes from an adult in good health. CDR3 DNA sequence: TGTGCCAGCAGTTTCAGTTTCTACGAGCAGTACTTC. It yields the protein CASSFSFYEQYF.